Following are 21 T cell receptor beta chains from one sample sequenced in a study of blood T cell repertoires in COVID-19. Clones were sequenced by immunoSEQ multiplex PCR, and TCRdb holds only the in-frame ones, with some missing. The sample has some 270,000 clones, 75% to 95% seen once. The sequencing input was PBMCs or T cells enriched from blood (not recorded which). The source is a man in his forties who had been exposed to COVID-19.

The chain recombines TRBV5-1 with TRBJ2-7; TRBD2 matches at 9 bases. This CDR3 region has 14 residues. V trimming: 3 bases; J trimming: 7 bases; junction bases outside the gene matches: 8. Germline V gives CDR1 SGHRS, CDR2 YFSETQ. Written as DNA, the CDR3 is TGCGCCAGCAGCTCGGGACTAGCCCCGTTGGAGCAGTACTTC. Translation gives CASSSGLAPLEQYF. The variable domain in full, completed from reference TRBV5-1 and TRBJ2-7, reads KAGVTQTPRYLIKTRGQQVTLSCSPISGHRSVSWYQQTPGQGLQFLFEYFSETQRNKGNFPGRFSGRQFSNSRSEMNVSTLELGDSALYLCASSSGLAPLEQYFGPGTRLTVT.

V gene TRBV19 combines with J gene TRBJ1-4, with 10 bases lining up with TRBD1. The CDR3 length is 15 residues. The V and J ends lost 5 bases and 2 bases, in that order; junction bases with no gene match: 2. The V gene's germline CDR1 is LNHDA and CDR2 SQIVND (reference sequence). CDR3: CASSLDRGTNEKLFF. CDR3 nucleotide sequence: TGTGCCAGTAGTTTGGACAGGGGGACTAATGAAAAACTGTTTTTT.

This chain joins TRBV6-5 and TRBJ2-2, with a weak D call TRBD2 (6 bases). The CDR3 loop spans 14 amino acids. Between the trimmed V and J ends, which lost 8 bases and 7 bases, there was a span of 17 bases. Germline-derived CDR1 and CDR2 are MNHEY and SVGAGI. The CDR3 DNA sequence: TGTGCCAGCCGGGGTTACGGGGGAGGCGGGGAGCTGTTTTTT. Translated: CASRGYGGGGELFF.

The chain employs TRBV6-5 and TRBJ2-7; 8 bases are shared with TRBD2. Trimming at V came to 8 bases and at J to 2 bases, leaving 8 bases not matched to a gene. The CDR3 is made up of 14 amino acids. From germline, CDR1 is MNHEY and CDR2 SVGAGI. The CDR3 coding sequence is TGTGCCAGCCGGCGGGAGGAGGGGGCCTACGAGCAGTACTTC. Translating it yields CASRREEGAYEQYF.

This chain uses TRBV29-1 with TRBJ1-1; D is uncertain. Trimming pared 4 bases from V and 7 bases from J, leaving 7 bases between. CDR1 is SQVTM and CDR2 is ANQGSEA in the germline V gene. The CDR3 runs to 10 residues. CDR3 sequence (DNA): TGCAGCGTTGTGACATTTGAAGCTTTCTTT. Translating gives CSVVTFEAFF.

The chain has TRBV7-2 and TRBJ2-7; maybe TRBD2 (6 bases). The CDR3 length is 14 residues. Trimming pared 7 bases from V and 3 bases from J, leaving 16 bases between. Germline-derived CDR1 and CDR2 are SGHTA and FQGNSA. This chain's CDR3 is CASTTEEGNYEQYF. The CDR3 bases are TGTGCCAGCACCACGGAGGAGGGAAACTACGAGCAGTACTTC.

This clone came up once. V gene TRBV5-1 combines with J gene TRBJ1-1, with D perhaps matching TRBD1 (5 bases). Trimming removed 4 bases from V and 1 base from J, with 8 bases in between. This CDR3 is 13 amino acids long. Looked up from germline, CDR1 is SGHRS and CDR2 is YFSETQ. The CDR3 DNA reads as TGCGCCAGCAGCAGCCAGGGGAACACTGAAGCTTTCTTT. Translating it yields CASSSQGNTEAFF.

The chain is built from TRBV6-2 or TRBV6-3 and TRBJ1-2; 11 bases agree with TRBD1. The CDR3 contains 15 residues. Germline V gene data show CDR1 as MNHEY and CDR2 as SVGEGT. The ends lost 5 bases at V and 3 bases at J; junction bases unmatched: 5. CDR3 coding DNA: TGTGCCAGCAGTGGTCCGGGACAGGGGGACTATGGCTACACCTTC. Translated, it gives CASSGPGQGDYGYTF.

The chain couples TRBV19 to TRBJ1-3; 8 bases match TRBD1. J was trimmed by 2 bases and V by 5 bases; bases with no gene match: 2. This CDR3 has 14 amino acids. CDR1 is LNHDA and CDR2 is SQIVND in the germline V gene (reference sequence). The CDR3 here is CASSLTGAGNTIYF. CDR3 nucleotides: TGTGCCAGTAGTCTGACAGGGGCTGGAAACACCATATATTTT.

The chain employs TRBV6-1 and TRBJ2-7, with 12 nucleotides matching TRBD2. CDR1 and CDR2 (germline): MNHNS, SASEGT. This CDR3 spans 19 amino acids. V lost 4 bases and J lost 3; bases outside the gene matches: 16. The CDR3 sequence is CASSVVGLAGGPVIYEQYF. CDR3 sequence (DNA): TGTGCCAGCAGTGTCGTCGGGCTAGCGGGAGGGCCGGTTATCTACGAGCAGTACTTC.

This chain links TRBV28 with TRBJ2-7; 7 bases line up with TRBD1. The germline CDR1 and CDR2 sequences are MDHEN and SYDVKM. The CDR3 contains 14 residues. J gave up 3 bases and V 5 bases, and 7 bases lay outside the gene matches. As DNA, the CDR3 is TGTGCCAGCAGTCCAGACAGGGATAACTACGAGCAGTACTTC. Amino acid sequence: CASSPDRDNYEQYF.

The J gene is TRBJ2-1, the V gene TRBV24-1; the D gene is possibly TRBD2 (6 bases). V dropped 7 bases and J dropped 0 bases, with 12 bases sitting between them. Germline CDR1 and CDR2: KGHDR and SFDVKD. This CDR3 is 15 amino acids long. CDR3 protein: CATSRSGPSYNEQFF. The CDR3 nucleotides read TGTGCCACCAGCCGAAGCGGGCCCTCCTACAATGAGCAGTTCTTC.

The chain combines TRBV4-1 with TRBJ2-1, with TRBD2 matching 8 bases. Trimming at V came to 0 bases and at J to 5 bases, leaving 12 bases not matched to a gene. The CDR3 is 18 residues long. Per germline, CDR1 MGHRA and CDR2 YSYEKL. The CDR3 nucleotides read TGCGCCAGCAGCCAAGACGCGGGAGGTCCCTTTACTAACAATGAGCAGTTCTTC. Amino acids: CASSQDAGGPFTNNEQFF.

This chain joins TRBV19 and TRBJ2-2; 8 nucleotides line up with TRBD2. Per the germline V gene, CDR1 is LNHDA and CDR2 is SQIVND (reference sequence). The length of the CDR3 is 15 residues. The V gene end was trimmed by 6 bases and the J gene end by 0 bases; junction bases not matched to a gene: 3. CDR3 DNA sequence: TGTGCCAGTAGCTTTAGCGGGACGAACACCGGGGAGCTGTTTTTT. It is translated as CASSFSGTNTGELFF.

The chain uses TRBV7-9 and TRBJ1-1, with a possible D match to TRBD1 (6 bases). Trimming took off 7 bases at V and 3 bases at J, with 12 bases between the two ends. From germline, CDR1 is SEHNR and CDR2 FQNEAQ (reference sequence). This CDR3 has 13 amino acids. The CDR3 loop reads CASTPEGDTEAFF. The DNA of the CDR3 is TGTGCCAGCACCCCCGAGGGGGACACTGAAGCTTTCTTT.

The chain joins TRBV14 to TRBJ2-7; no definite D call. The CDR3 is 15 amino acids. In germline, CDR1 is SGHDN, CDR2 FVKESK. Trimming removed 0 bases at V and 3 bases at J, with 12 bases between. The CDR3 is CASSQDSTHIYEQYF. Written as DNA, the CDR3 is TGTGCCAGCAGCCAAGATAGCACACACATCTACGAGCAGTACTTC.

The chain recombines TRBV4-1 with TRBJ2-1, with TRBD2 identical over 8 bases. Germline V lookup: CDR1 MGHRA, CDR2 YSYEKL. Trimming removed 1 base from V and 11 bases from J; junction bases left unmatched: 10. This CDR3 region has 15 residues. Here the CDR3 DNA reads TGCGCCAGCAGCCAAGGACTAGCGAACCCCCCGAAGCAGTTCTTC. Amino acids: CASSQGLANPPKQFF.

The chain combines TRBV6-5 with TRBJ1-2, with no clear D. The V and J ends lost 4 bases and 4 bases respectively, with 13 bases between them. CDR3 length: 14 amino acids. CDR1 is MNHEY, CDR2 SVGAGI, per germline. The CDR3 reads CASSSSGLIYGYTF. The CDR3, as DNA: TGTGCCAGCAGTTCAAGCGGGCTTATCTATGGCTACACCTTC.

The chain employs TRBV7-2 and TRBJ2-2; 11 nucleotides align to TRBD1. The trim removed 4 bases at V and 3 bases at J, leaving 7 bases unmatched. Germline lookup yields CDR1 SGHTA and CDR2 FQGNSA. CDR3 length: 17 residues. Here the CDR3 reads CASSSLRDRGDTGELFF. The CDR3 bases are TGTGCCAGCAGCTCATTAAGGGACAGGGGGGACACCGGGGAGCTGTTTTTT.

Turning to this clone: Because the CDR3's place on the DNA is in doubt, the DNA is left out and the CDR3 is given as listed by TCRdb. The chain couples TRBV12-1 to TRBJ2-7; the table's TRBD2 call for D was not verified on the DNA. TRBV12-1 is noted as a pseudogene. Termini included, the CDR3 measures 15 amino acids. CDR3 in amino acids: CASSFGSGSSYEQYF.

The chain couples TRBV7-8 to TRBJ2-5, with D maybe TRBD1 (6 bases). CDR1 SGHVS and CDR2 FQNEAQ come from the germline V gene. V shed 4 bases and J shed 2 bases, with 11 bases lying between them. The CDR3 covers 14 residues. The CDR3 DNA reads as TGTGCCAGCAGCTCGAAGGGGGAACAAGAGACCCAGTACTTC. Translation: CASSSKGEQETQYF.